This entry lists 24 T cell receptor beta chains sequenced from one sample in a study of blood T cell repertoires in COVID-19. The repertoire was sequenced with immunoSEQ multiplex PCR; TCRdb's copy has only in-frame clones and lacks some. Among 200,000 to 250,000 clones listed, approximately 85% were seen once. The sample comprised peripheral blood. The origin of the receptors is a man aged 45 to 65 with COVID-19, enrolled during active disease.

The chain couples TRBV7-3 to TRBJ2-1; 7 positions agree with TRBD2. The germline CDR1 and CDR2 sequences are SGHTA and FQGTGA. V lost 5 bases to trimming and J lost 4 bases; unmatched junction nucleotides: 2. This CDR3 spans 13 amino acids. This CDR3 reads CASSRGGYNEQFF. CDR3 in DNA: TGTGCCAGCAGCCGCGGGGGATACAATGAGCAGTTCTTC. Complete variable domain (other parts from reference TRBV7-3 and TRBJ2-1): GAGVSQTPSNKVTEKGKYVELRCDPISGHTALYWYRQSLGQGPEFLIYFQGTGAADDSGLPNDRFFAVRPEGSVSTLKIQRTERGDSAVYLCASSRGGYNEQFFGPGTRLTVL.

CDR3 sequence (DNA): TGTGCCAGCAGCTTGTGGCCCGATTCTCTTGATGGCTACACCTTC. Amino acid sequence: CASSLWPDSLDGYTF. The chain joins TRBV5-6 to TRBJ1-2; D not resolved. Germline V gene lookup returns CDR1 SGHDT and CDR2 YYEEEE. Trimming cost V 1 base and J 6 bases, with 16 bases left between them. The CDR3 has 15 residues.

V is TRBV15 and J is TRBJ2-2; TRBD1 might be the D (6 bases). Germline V lookup: CDR1 LNHNV, CDR2 YYDKDF (reference sequence). Trimming removed 5 bases at V and 5 bases at J, with 12 bases between. The CDR3 sequence is 14 residues long. The CDR3: CATSLRDKTGELFF. DNA for the CDR3: TGTGCCACCAGCCTCCGGGACAAAACCGGGGAGCTGTTTTTT.

The CDR3 bases are TGTGCCAGCAGTTATAAGACTAGCGGGGGGGTCGATACGCAGTATTTT. This gives the protein CASSYKTSGGVDTQYF. This chain links TRBV6-2 or TRBV6-3 with TRBJ2-3, with TRBD2 matching 14 bases. V gave up 3 bases and J gave up 6 bases; unmatched junction bases: 5. Germline assignment: CDR1 MNHEY and CDR2 SVGEGT. CDR3 length: 16 residues.

This CDR3 is CASSVLAGGESYEQYF. CDR3 nucleotides: TGCGCCAGCAGCGTACTAGCGGGGGGGGAATCCTACGAGCAGTACTTC. The chain combines TRBV5-1 with TRBJ2-7, with TRBD2 matching 13 bases. Germline V gives CDR1 SGHRS, CDR2 YFSETQ. This CDR3 is built from 16 residues. Trimming removed 4 bases from V and 1 base from J; junction bases left unmatched: 5.

Here the CDR3 reads CASSAGTRVQETQYF. For the CDR3, the DNA is TGTGCCAGCAGCGCCGGGACTAGAGTACAAGAGACCCAGTACTTC. This chain joins TRBV11-2 and TRBJ2-5; 8 bases agree with TRBD2. V was pared by 5 bases and J by 2 bases, with 7 bases of the junction left unmatched. The CDR3 covers 15 residues. From germline, CDR1 is SGHAT and CDR2 FQNNGV.

CDR3: CAWSVQDTEAFF. CDR3 sequence (DNA): TGTGCCTGGAGTGTACAAGACACTGAAGCTTTCTTT. The rearrangement joins TRBV30 to TRBJ1-1, with no clear D. V dropped 0 bases and J dropped 3 bases, with 5 bases sitting between them. Germline V gene data show CDR1 as GTSNPN and CDR2 as SVGIG (reference sequence). CDR3 length: 12 residues.

The rearrangement joins TRBV3-1 (or the pseudogene TRBV3-2) to TRBJ1-1; no clear D. In germline, CDR1 is LGHDT, CDR2 YNNKEL (reference sequence). The CDR3 is 15 residues long. V was pared by 4 bases and J by 1 base, with 13 bases between. DNA of the CDR3: TGTGCCAGCAGCCCAAAGATAGCGGGGAACACTGAAGCTTTCTTT. Translated: CASSPKIAGNTEAFF.

Points on this clone: The junction departs from germline at one end; a sequencing error may be responsible. This chain uses TRBV7-7 with TRBJ2-2; 7 nucleotides agree with TRBD1. The CDR3 is made up of 16 amino acids. CDR1 SSHAT and CDR2 FNYEAQ come from the germline V gene (reference sequence). The CDR3 is CASSQAGGMNTGELFF. The CDR3 DNA reads as TGTGCTAGCAGCCAGGCAGGGGGTATGAACACCGGGGAGCTGTTTTTT.

This rearrangement joins TRBV7-3 to TRBJ2-2; possibly TRBD2 for D (5 bases). This CDR3 region has 15 residues. CDR1 SGHTA and CDR2 FQGTGA come from the germline V gene. The germline V and J ends were trimmed by 1 base and 2 bases, with 8 bases remaining between them. In DNA form, the CDR3 reads TGTGCCAGCAGCTTAAATGGACTCAACACCGGGGAGCTGTTTTTT. It codes for CASSLNGLNTGELFF. Full variable domain (remainder filled in from reference TRBV7-3 and TRBJ2-2): GAGVSQTPSNKVTEKGKYVELRCDPISGHTALYWYRQSLGQGPEFLIYFQGTGAADDSGLPNDRFFAVRPEGSVSTLKIQRTERGDSAVYLCASSLNGLNTGELFFGEGSRLTVL.

This clone was seen only once. This chain joins TRBV7-2 and TRBJ2-3, with D possibly being TRBD1 (5 bases). The CDR3 has 12 amino acids. Germline V gene sequence: CDR1 SGHTA, CDR2 FQGNSA. Trimming shortened V by 4 bases and J by 12 bases, and 14 bases separated the two germline ends. The CDR3 is CASSSGQLAQYF. The CDR3 bases are TGTGCCAGCAGCTCAGGACAATTAGCCCAGTATTTT.

The rearrangement joins TRBV6-5 to TRBJ1-1; D call uncertain. The V end was cut by 3 bases, the J end by 5 bases, with 16 bases between. Germline values: CDR1 MNHEY, CDR2 SVGAGI. This CDR3 is 15 amino acids long. CDR3 sequence reads: CASSYHNLRRTEAFF. For the CDR3, the DNA is TGTGCCAGCAGTTATCACAACCTACGGAGGACTGAAGCTTTCTTT.

The V gene is TRBV27, the J gene TRBJ2-7; unclear D gene. The CDR3 extends over 14 amino acids. CDR1 is MNHEY and CDR2 is SMNVEV in the germline V gene (reference sequence). V lost 6 bases, J lost 2 bases, and 14 bases lay in between. CDR3: CASSATAPPYEQYF. Written as DNA, the CDR3 is TGTGCCAGCAGCGCAACAGCTCCACCCTACGAGCAGTACTTC.

The V and J genes are TRBV10-2 and TRBJ2-7, with D perhaps TRBD2 (6 bases). There are 14 residues in the CDR3. The germline gives CDR1 WSHSY, CDR2 SAAADI. Between the trimmed V and J ends, which lost 7 bases and 5 bases, there was a span of 18 bases. Written as DNA, the CDR3 is TGCGCCAGCAATTCCGGGACTTCCGCCCACGAGCAGTACTTC. Protein sequence: CASNSGTSAHEQYF.

This clone was seen once. This rearrangement joins TRBV7-2 to TRBJ2-1, with D possibly being TRBD1 (6 bases). The CDR3 runs 14 residues. V dropped 3 bases and J dropped 8 bases, with 14 bases sitting between them. The germline V gene encodes CDR1 SGHTA and CDR2 FQGNSA. The CDR3 DNA reads as TGTGCCAGCAGCTTTTGGACAGCTACATATGAGCAGTTCTTC. The encoded protein is CASSFWTATYEQFF.

This chain joins TRBV20-1 and TRBJ1-2; no clear D. The V end lost 6 bases, the J end lost 4 bases, and 6 bases lay between the germline ends. CDR1 DFQATT and CDR2 SNEGSKA come from the germline V gene (reference sequence). This CDR3 has 10 residues. CDR3 bases: TGCAGTGCCCCATCCTATGGCTACACCTTC. Its protein product is CSAPSYGYTF.

The V call is TRBV9, the J call TRBJ2-2; unclear D gene. V lost 0 bases, J lost 4 bases, and 10 bases lay in between. CDR3 length: 15 amino acids. Germline V gives CDR1 SGDLS, CDR2 YYNGEE. CDR3 DNA sequence: TGTGCCAGCAGCGTAGGACCCCCGGGCACCGGGGAGCTGTTTTTT. It is translated as CASSVGPPGTGELFF. The variable domain in full, completed from reference TRBV9 and TRBJ2-2, reads DSGVTQTPKHLITATGQRVTLRCSPRSGDLSVYWYQQSLDQGLQFLIQYYNGEERAKGNILERFSAQQFPDLHSELNLSSLELGDSALYFCASSVGPPGTGELFFGEGSRLTVL.

This chain links TRBV5-5 with TRBJ2-3; 11 nucleotides line up with TRBD2. The CDR3 is 16 residues long. V lost 0 bases and J lost 3; bases outside the gene matches: 3. Germline CDR1 SGHKS, CDR2 YYEKEE (reference sequence). This chain's CDR3 is CASSLVAGGRTDTQYF. CDR3 DNA: TGTGCCAGCAGCTTGGTAGCGGGGGGGCGAACAGATACGCAGTATTTT.

This chain links TRBV10-2 with TRBJ2-3; 7 bases fit TRBD2. Germline V gene sequence: CDR1 WSHSY, CDR2 SAAADI. After removal of 2 bases from V and 5 bases from J, the junction contained 19 bases not matched to a gene. CDR3 size: 19 residues. CDR3: CASSEPRGTGGRVGDTQYF. The CDR3 DNA sequence: TGCGCCAGCAGTGAGCCTCGGGGAACGGGGGGAAGGGTGGGAGATACGCAGTATTTT.

This clone was seen a handful of times. The genes are TRBV19 and TRBJ2-7, with D maybe TRBD1 (5 bases). The length of the CDR3 is 13 residues. Trimming pared 3 bases from V and 5 bases from J, leaving 11 bases between. CDR1 and CDR2 from the germline V gene are LNHDA and SQIVND (reference sequence). The CDR3 protein is CASSMSRAHEQYF. The CDR3 nucleotides read TGTGCCAGTAGTATGTCCAGGGCCCACGAGCAGTACTTC. Full variable domain (missing parts from reference TRBV19 and TRBJ2-7): DGGITQSPKYLFRKEGQNVTLSCEQNLNHDAMYWYRQDPGQGLRLIYYSQIVNDFQKGDIAEGYSVSREKKESFPLTVTSAQKNPTAFYLCASSMSRAHEQYFGPGTRLTVT.

V usage is TRBV28 and J usage is TRBJ1-5; D might be TRBD1 (5 bases). CDR1 is MDHEN and CDR2 is SYDVKM in the germline V gene. This CDR3 is built from 14 residues. The V end lost 6 bases, the J end lost 4 bases, and 13 bases lay between the germline ends. Here the CDR3 DNA reads TGTGCCAGCAGCCTACCCCCAGGGAATCAGCCCCAGCATTTT. It specifies CASSLPPGNQPQHF.

V gene TRBV3-1 (or the pseudogene TRBV3-2) combines with J gene TRBJ2-1; TRBD2 matches 8 bases. The CDR3 has 16 residues. Germline trimming cut 0 bases from V and 5 bases from J; bases unmatched to any gene: 6. Germline values: CDR1 LGHDT, CDR2 YNNKEL (reference sequence). Here the CDR3 DNA reads TGTGCCAGCAGCCAAGATGGGGCGGGGGGAAACAATGAGCAGTTCTTC. Protein: CASSQDGAGGNNEQFF.

The rearrangement links TRBV7-9 to TRBJ2-1; D ambiguous. The CDR3 runs 15 residues. The V end lost 5 bases, the J end lost 3 bases, and 14 bases lay between the germline ends. Germline CDR1 SEHNR, CDR2 FQNEAQ (reference sequence). This chain's CDR3 is CASSASVTHYNEQFF. The CDR3 nucleotides read TGTGCCAGCAGCGCCAGCGTTACCCACTACAATGAGCAGTTCTTC.

This chain links TRBV7-2 with TRBJ1-5; 7 bases map to TRBD1. The V gene's germline CDR1 is SGHTA and CDR2 FQGNSA. CDR3 length: 16 amino acids. V lost 1 base, J lost 0 bases, and 3 bases stayed unmatched. The CDR3, as DNA: TGTGCCAGCAGCTTAGGACAGGGATATAGCAATCAGCCCCAGCATTTT. Translating gives CASSLGQGYSNQPQHF.